This TCR beta chain was sequenced during a study of patients and donors after allogeneic stem cell transplantation. TCRdb processed the RT-PCR reads anew with MiXCR; each CDR3 protein has one entry. The data show roughly 880,000 distinct CDR3 sequences, 18% seen once. Germline-derived CDR1 and CDR2 are DFQATT and SNEGSKA (reference sequence). Trimming removed 7 bases at V and 4 bases at J, with 22 bases between. The CDR3 is made up of 15 amino acids. V and J are TRBV20-1 and TRBJ1-1; perhaps TRBD1 as D (6 bases). The receptor comes from a human donor who was either an allogeneic HSCT recipient or a stem cell or donor lymphocyte infusion donor (not recorded which). It is not recorded whose cells these are; they may come from a transplant donor. The material sequenced was blood, either unsorted or a sorted T cell fraction (not recorded which). The CDR3 loop is CSVHGIQGWVTEAFF. The CDR3 DNA reads as TGCAGTGTCCACGGGATACAGGGTTGGGTCACTGAAGCTTTCTTT.